This entry describes one T cell receptor beta chain. Germline CDR1 reads SGHTA; CDR2 reads FQGTGA. There are 15 residues in the CDR3. With V trimmed by 5 bases and J by 4 bases, 3 bases remained unmatched. Using immunoSEQ multiplex PCR, the repertoire was profiled, and TCRdb retains in-frame clones only, with some absent. Here the sample spans about 490,000 clones, 60% to 80% being singletons. The data belong to a study of shared clonotypes between healthy human individuals. Sequenced material: PBMCs. This sequence joins TRBV7-3 and TRBJ2-5; 14 bases are shared with TRBD2. The receptor was isolated from a woman aged 40 to 55 in good health. Some clones in this sample may be carry-over from other donors' samples. The CDR3 loop reads CASSAGTSGRETQYF. The CDR3 DNA reads as TGTGCCAGCAGCGCCGGGACTAGCGGGAGAGAGACCCAGTACTTC.